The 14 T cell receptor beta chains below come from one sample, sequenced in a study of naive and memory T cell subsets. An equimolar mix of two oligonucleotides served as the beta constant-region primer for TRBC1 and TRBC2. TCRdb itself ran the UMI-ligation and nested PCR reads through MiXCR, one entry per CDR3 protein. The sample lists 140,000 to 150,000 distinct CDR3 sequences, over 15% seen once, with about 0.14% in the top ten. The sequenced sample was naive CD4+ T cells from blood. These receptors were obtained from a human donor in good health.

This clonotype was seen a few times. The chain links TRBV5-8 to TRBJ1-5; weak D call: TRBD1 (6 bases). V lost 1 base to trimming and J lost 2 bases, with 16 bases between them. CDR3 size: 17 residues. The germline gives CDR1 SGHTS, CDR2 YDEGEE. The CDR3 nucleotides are TGTGCCAGCAGCTTGTATTCAGGGGATACCGGCAATCAGCCCCAGCATTTT. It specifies CASSLYSGDTGNQPQHF.

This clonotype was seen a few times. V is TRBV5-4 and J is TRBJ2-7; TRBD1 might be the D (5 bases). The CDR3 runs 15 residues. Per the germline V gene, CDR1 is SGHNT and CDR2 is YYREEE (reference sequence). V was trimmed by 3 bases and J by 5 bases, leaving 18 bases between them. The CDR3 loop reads CASSSTGIIIHEQYF. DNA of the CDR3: TGTGCCAGCAGCTCTACAGGAATCATAATCCACGAGCAGTACTTC.

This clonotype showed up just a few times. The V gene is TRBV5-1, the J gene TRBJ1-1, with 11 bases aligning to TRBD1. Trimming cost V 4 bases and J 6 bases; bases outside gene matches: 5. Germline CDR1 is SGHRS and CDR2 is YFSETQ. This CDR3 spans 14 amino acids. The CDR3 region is CASSLGQGVPEAFF. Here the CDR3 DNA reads TGCGCCAGCAGCCTGGGACAGGGGGTCCCTGAAGCTTTCTTT. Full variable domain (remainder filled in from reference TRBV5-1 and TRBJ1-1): KAGVTQTPRYLIKTRGQQVTLSCSPISGHRSVSWYQQTPGQGLQFLFEYFSETQRNKGNFPGRFSGRQFSNSRSEMNVSTLELGDSALYLCASSLGQGVPEAFFGQGTRLTVV.

The CDR3 DNA sequence: TGTGCCAGCAGCTCCTCCCGGGGTAGGAGCACTGAAGCTTTCTTT. It is translated as CASSSSRGRSTEAFF. The V and J genes are TRBV7-9 and TRBJ1-1; D is unresolved. The V and J ends lost 4 bases and 4 bases respectively, with 16 bases between them. Per germline, CDR1 SEHNR and CDR2 FQNEAQ (reference sequence). The CDR3 length is 15 residues.

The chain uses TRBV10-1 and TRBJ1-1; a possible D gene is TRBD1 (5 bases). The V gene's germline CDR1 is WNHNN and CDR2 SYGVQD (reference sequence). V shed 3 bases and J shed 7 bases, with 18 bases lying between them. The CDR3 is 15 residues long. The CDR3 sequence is CASSDPRGGKDEAFF. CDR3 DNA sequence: TGCGCCAGCAGTGACCCCCGCGGGGGAAAGGATGAAGCTTTCTTT.

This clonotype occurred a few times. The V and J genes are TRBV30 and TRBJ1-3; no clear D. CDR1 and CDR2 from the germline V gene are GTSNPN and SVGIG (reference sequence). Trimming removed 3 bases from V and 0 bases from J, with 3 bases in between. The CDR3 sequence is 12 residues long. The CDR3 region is CAWSNSGNTIYF. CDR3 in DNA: TGTGCCTGGAGCAACTCTGGAAACACCATATATTTT.

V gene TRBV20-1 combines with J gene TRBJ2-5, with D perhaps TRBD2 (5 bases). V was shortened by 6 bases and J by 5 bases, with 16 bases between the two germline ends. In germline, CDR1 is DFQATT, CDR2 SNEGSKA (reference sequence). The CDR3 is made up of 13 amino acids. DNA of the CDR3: TGCAGTGCGAGGACCAGGACTGATGAGACCCAGTACTTC. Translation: CSARTRTDETQYF.

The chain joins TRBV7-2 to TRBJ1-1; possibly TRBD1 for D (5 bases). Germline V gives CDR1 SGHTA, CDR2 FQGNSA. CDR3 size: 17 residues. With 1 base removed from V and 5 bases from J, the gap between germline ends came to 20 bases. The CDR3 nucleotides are TGTGCCAGCAGCTTAGTCAGGGTTCGTCATGGCTCTACTGAAGCTTTCTTT. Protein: CASSLVRVRHGSTEAFF.

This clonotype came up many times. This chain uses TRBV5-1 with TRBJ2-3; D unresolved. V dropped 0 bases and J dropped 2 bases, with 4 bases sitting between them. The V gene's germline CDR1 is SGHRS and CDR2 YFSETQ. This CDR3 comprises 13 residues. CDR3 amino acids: CASSLGFTDTQYF. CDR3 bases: TGCGCCAGCAGCTTGGGCTTCACAGATACGCAGTATTTT.

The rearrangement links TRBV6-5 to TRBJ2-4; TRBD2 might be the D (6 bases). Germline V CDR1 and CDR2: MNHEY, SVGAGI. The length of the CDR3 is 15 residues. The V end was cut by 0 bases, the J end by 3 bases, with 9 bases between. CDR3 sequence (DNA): TGTGCCAGCAGTTACTCGAGGAGGGGCAAAAACATTCAGTACTTC. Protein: CASSYSRRGKNIQYF.

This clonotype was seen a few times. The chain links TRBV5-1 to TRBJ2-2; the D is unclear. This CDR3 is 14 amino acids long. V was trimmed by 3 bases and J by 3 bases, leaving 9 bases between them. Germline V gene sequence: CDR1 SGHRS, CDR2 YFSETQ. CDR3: CASSWAEHTGELFF. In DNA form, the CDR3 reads TGCGCCAGCAGCTGGGCAGAGCACACCGGGGAGCTGTTTTTT.

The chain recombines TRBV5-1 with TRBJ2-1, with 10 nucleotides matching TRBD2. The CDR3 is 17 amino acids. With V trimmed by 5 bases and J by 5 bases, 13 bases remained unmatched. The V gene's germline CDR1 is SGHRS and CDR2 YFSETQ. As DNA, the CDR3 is TGCGCCAGCAGTCTGGGGTCCGGACTAGCGGAAAACAATGAGCAGTTCTTC. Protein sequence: CASSLGSGLAENNEQFF.

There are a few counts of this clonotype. DNA for the CDR3: TGCGCCAGCAGCTTGGATATCCGAAAGTCCTCCTACGAGCAGTACTTC. Translation gives CASSLDIRKSSYEQYF. The chain is built from TRBV5-1 and TRBJ2-7; no clear D. Trimming pared 0 bases from V and 0 bases from J, leaving 13 bases between. Germline assignment: CDR1 SGHRS and CDR2 YFSETQ. The CDR3 loop spans 16 amino acids.

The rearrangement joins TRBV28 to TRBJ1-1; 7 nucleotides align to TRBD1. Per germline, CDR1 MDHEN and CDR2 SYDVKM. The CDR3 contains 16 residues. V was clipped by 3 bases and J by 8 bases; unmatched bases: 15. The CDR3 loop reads CASSFRVRGRSGEAFF. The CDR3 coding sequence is TGTGCCAGCAGTTTTCGAGTCAGGGGGAGGTCCGGGGAAGCTTTCTTT.